This T cell receptor (beta chain) is drawn from a study of T cells after yellow fever vaccination. Overall study results and limits: A small share of clonotypes appeared in both CD4 and CD8 compartments. Reappearing after the booster were most of the clones from primary vaccination (about 95% CD4, 70% to 90% CD8). Abundant clonotypes (contaminants from the bulk population) could be present in FACS-sorted repertoires.

The CDR3 loop spans 15 amino acids. V was cut by 3 bases and J by 0 bases, with 15 bases left in between. CDR1 is DFQATT and CDR2 is SNEGSKA in the germline V gene (reference sequence). This clonotype was counted many times. Its target is unknown. The authors made TCR cDNA by 5'RACE template switching, adding a universal primer site and UMIs. A single record per CDR3 protein comes from TCRdb applying MiXCR to the 5' RACE reads. The sample contains 300,000 to 350,000 distinct CDR3 sequences, 3.5% to 4.5% of which appear only once. This clonotype was obtained from a man between 18 and 35 years old who received the YFV17D yellow fever vaccine. The chain is built from TRBV20-1 and TRBJ2-7; D uncertain. Sequencing used PBMCs, obtained 15 days after the yellow fever booster vaccination. This chain's CDR3 is CSASQQRSSSYEQYF. As DNA, the CDR3 is TGCAGTGCTAGTCAACAGCGTTCGAGCTCCTACGAGCAGTACTTC.